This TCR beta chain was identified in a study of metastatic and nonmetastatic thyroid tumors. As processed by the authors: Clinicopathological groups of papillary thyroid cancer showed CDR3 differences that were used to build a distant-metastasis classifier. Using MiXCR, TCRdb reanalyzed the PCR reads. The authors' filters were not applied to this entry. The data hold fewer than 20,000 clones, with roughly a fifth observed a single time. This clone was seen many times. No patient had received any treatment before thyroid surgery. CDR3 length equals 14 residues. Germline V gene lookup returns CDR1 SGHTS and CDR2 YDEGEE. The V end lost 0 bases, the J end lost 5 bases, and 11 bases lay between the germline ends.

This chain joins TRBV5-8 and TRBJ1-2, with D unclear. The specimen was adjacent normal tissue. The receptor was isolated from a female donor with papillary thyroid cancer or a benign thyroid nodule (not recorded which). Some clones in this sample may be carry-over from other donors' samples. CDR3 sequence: CASSLGGVRYGYTF. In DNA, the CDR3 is TGTGCCAGCAGCTTGGGCGGGGTTCGGTATGGCTACACCTTC. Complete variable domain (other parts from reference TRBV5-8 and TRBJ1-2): EAGVTQSPTHLIKTRGQQATLRCSPISGHTSVYWYQQALGLGLQFLLWYDEGEERNRGNFPPRFSGRQFPNYSSELNVNALELEDSALYLCASSLGGVRYGYTFGSGTRLTVV.